Listed below are T cell receptor beta chains from one sample, sequenced in a study of monozygotic twins with inflammatory bowel disease. From the 5' RACE reads, TCRdb lists one entry per CDR3 protein and no DNA. The sample data list under 150,000 distinct CDR3 sequences. The sequenced sample consisted of blood. The receptors were sampled from a human donor with ulcerative colitis or Crohn's disease, or a healthy co-twin of an affected twin (not recorded which). CDR3s include the opening cysteine and the closing phenylalanine or tryptophan. The order of the fields is CDR3 length, V gene, J gene, CDR3 protein.

18	TRBV18	TRBJ2-6	CASSPPEGTISGANVLTF
14	TRBV20-1	TRBJ2-7	CSARGLAASYEQYF
14	TRBV12-5	TRBJ2-3	CASGRDRNTDTQYF
16	TRBV4-1	TRBJ1-5	CASSPNPGTPNQPQHF
13	TRBV19	TRBJ1-2	CASSKVVNYGYTF
14	TRBV5-5	TRBJ2-7	CASSFGDSPYEQYF
16	TRBV7-9	TRBJ2-3	CASSSSGRTSTDTQYF
15	TRBV4-1	TRBJ2-5	CASSQGPGTGETQYF
12	TRBV7-9	TRBJ2-3	CASRGRSDTQYF
15	TRBV20-1	TRBJ2-1	CSAIQGQGILPEQFF
14	TRBV2	TRBJ2-1	CASSDAQGLNEQFF
14	TRBV5-1	TRBJ2-5	CASSLGGAKETQYF
16	TRBV5-1	TRBJ2-4	CASSSLGQGDKNIQYF
17	TRBV5-1	TRBJ1-4	CASSLRDRGATNEKLFF
16	TRBV5-1	TRBJ1-2	CASSLGDGQSPYGYTF
17	TRBV3-1	TRBJ2-7	CASSRQKPGQEKYEQYF
14	TRBV28	TRBJ2-7	CASGGLNLGYEQYF
13	TRBV30	TRBJ2-3	CAWRDRGTDTQYF
15	TRBV5-6	TRBJ1-1	CASSPTGFLNTEAFF
14	TRBV5-6	TRBJ1-1	CASSFLRSLAEAFF
14	TRBV20-1	TRBJ2-1	CSARDRGRYNEQFF
16	TRBV4-3	TRBJ2-1	CASSQDTLAGGDEQFF
12	TRBV6-5	TRBJ1-2	CASHDSTYGYTF
15	TRBV11-2	TRBJ1-1	CASSLLGREDTEAFF
16	TRBV5-6	TRBJ2-7	CASSLAWGAENYEQYF
14	TRBV7-2	TRBJ1-5	CASSLTRSNQPQHF
13	TRBV6-4	TRBJ1-1	CASSDSGTGEAFF
14	TRBV5-1	TRBJ2-7	CASGTLTGDHEQYF
15	TRBV6-2/TRBV6-3	TRBJ2-4	CASSPQGIGKNIQYF
15	TRBV7-2	TRBJ2-1	CASSSAGGGNNEQFF
15	TRBV5-1	TRBJ1-5	CASSLDGRTMGLQHF
17	TRBV14	TRBJ2-3	CASSQALGLAGADSQYF
13	TRBV7-6	TRBJ2-5	CASSFYSQETQYF
14	TRBV7-2	TRBJ1-6	CASSLLAGNSPLHF
15	TRBV5-1	TRBJ2-5	CASSSQGVSGETQYF
15	TRBV6-1	TRBJ2-1	CASSPAGTLGNEQFF
20	TRBV7-3	TRBJ2-7	CASSSQPTGLAGDLSYEQYF
15	TRBV27	TRBJ1-5	CASSSGGTGVQPQHF
16	TRBV20-1	TRBJ2-2	CSARDAGPPNTGELFF
16	TRBV12-3/TRBV12-4	TRBJ1-5	CASSPGPDRVNQPQHF
13	TRBV12-3/TRBV12-4	TRBJ1-2	CASSQDGHYGYTF
14	TRBV7-2	TRBJ2-7	CASTPDGVSYEQYF
15	TRBV7-3	TRBJ2-3	CAGSPRQGAMNTQYF
14	TRBV20-1	TRBJ2-3	CSAWGGRGTDTQYF
17	TRBV7-2	TRBJ2-6	CASISRTSDSGANVLTF
15	TRBV7-2	TRBJ2-7	CASSRTSGEAYEQYF
16	TRBV27	TRBJ2-5	CASSPVLLAIGETQYF
16	TRBV15	TRBJ1-5	CATSSRGGEGNQPQHF
15	TRBV7-9	TRBJ1-5	CASSLDVTGWQPQHF
15	TRBV6-5	TRBJ1-3	CASSFGTVSGNTIYF
13	TRBV20-1	TRBJ1-3	CSARAGSGNTIYF
15	TRBV18	TRBJ2-1	CASSPRGAAYNEQFF
15	TRBV11-1	TRBJ2-2	CASSRSGGGTGELFF